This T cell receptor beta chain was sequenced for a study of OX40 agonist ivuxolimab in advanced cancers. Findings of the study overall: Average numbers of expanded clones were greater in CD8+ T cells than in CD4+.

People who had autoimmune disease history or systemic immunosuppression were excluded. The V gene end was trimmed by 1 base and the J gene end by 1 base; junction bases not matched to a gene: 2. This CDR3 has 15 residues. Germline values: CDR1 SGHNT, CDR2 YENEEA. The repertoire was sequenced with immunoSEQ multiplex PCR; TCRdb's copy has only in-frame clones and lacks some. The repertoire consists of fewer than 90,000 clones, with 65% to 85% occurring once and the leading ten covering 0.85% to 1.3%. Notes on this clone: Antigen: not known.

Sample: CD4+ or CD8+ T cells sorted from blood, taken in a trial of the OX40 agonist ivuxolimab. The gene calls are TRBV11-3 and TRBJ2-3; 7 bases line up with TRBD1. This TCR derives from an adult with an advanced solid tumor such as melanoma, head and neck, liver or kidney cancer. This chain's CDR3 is CASSLGTGGTDTQYF. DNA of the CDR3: TGTGCCAGCAGCTTAGGAACAGGGGGCACAGATACGCAGTATTTT.